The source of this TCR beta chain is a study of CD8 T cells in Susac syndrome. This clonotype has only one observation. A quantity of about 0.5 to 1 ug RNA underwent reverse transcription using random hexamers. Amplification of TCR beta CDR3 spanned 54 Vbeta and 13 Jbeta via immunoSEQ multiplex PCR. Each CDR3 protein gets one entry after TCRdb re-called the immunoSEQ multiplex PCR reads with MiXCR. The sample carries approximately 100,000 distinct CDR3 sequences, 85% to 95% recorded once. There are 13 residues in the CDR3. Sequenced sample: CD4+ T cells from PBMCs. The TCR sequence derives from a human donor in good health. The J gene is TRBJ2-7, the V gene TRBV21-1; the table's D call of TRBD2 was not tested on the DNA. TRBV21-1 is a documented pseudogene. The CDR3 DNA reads TGTGCCAGCAGTGCCCTATTCGGCAACGAGCAGTACTTC. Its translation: CASSALFGNEQYF.